The sequence of this T cell receptor (beta chain) was determined in a study of OX40 agonist ivuxolimab in advanced cancers. Overall study: Patients received ivuxolimab, an agonistic anti-OX40 (CD134) antibody. While on treatment, patients had intravenous ivuxolimab at 0.01 to 10 mg/kg every 2 weeks.

Patients who had autoimmune disease history or got systemic immunosuppression were left out. Assay used: immunoSEQ multiplex PCR; TCRdb lists only in-frame clones, some missing. The sample carries tens of thousands of clones, about 83% recorded once. V lost 4 bases, J lost 0 bases, and 15 bases lay in between. Germline loops: CDR1 SGHRS, CDR2 YFSETQ. The CDR3 sequence is 16 residues long. This clone was seen once. Its antigen remains unknown. Study conclusions and caveats: CD4+ and CD8+ blood T cells expanded clonally by week 6 at 0.1 to 3.0 mg/kg.

The material sequenced was CD4+ or CD8+ T cells sorted from blood, taken in a trial of the OX40 agonist ivuxolimab. The chain links TRBV5-1 to TRBJ2-3, with D possibly matching TRBD2 (5 bases). The sequence was obtained from an adult with an advanced solid tumor such as melanoma, head and neck, liver or kidney cancer. Here the CDR3 reads CASSPPYQRSTDTQYF. In DNA, the CDR3 is TGCGCCAGCAGCCCCCCCTATCAGCGGAGCACAGATACGCAGTATTTT.